The 27 T cell receptor beta chains below were found in one sample sequenced in a study of a mutant IDH1 vaccine in newly diagnosed glioma. Repertoires were generated with immunoSEQ multiplex PCR, while TCRdb's copy carries only in-frame clones and drops some. This sample carries approximately 12,000 clones, around 81% of them seen once, and the ten largest clones take 15% to 20%. Time point meaning: week 47, end of study. In the vaccine, a single dose held 300 ug of the mutant IDH1 20-mer peptide, along with topical imiquimod. The antigens of these receptors remain unknown. This specimen consisted of PBMCs, obtained from a glioma patient whose treatment included an IDH1 peptide vaccine. These receptors came from a man aged 25-45 years with glioma.

The chain has TRBV4-1 and TRBJ1-1; D is ambiguous. Trimming shortened V by 2 bases and J by 5 bases, and 12 bases separated the two germline ends. The CDR3 loop spans 14 amino acids. The germline gives CDR1 MGHRA, CDR2 YSYEKL. The CDR3 spells CASSQPGRGTEAFF. Written as DNA, the CDR3 is TGCGCCAGCAGCCAACCGGGCAGAGGGACTGAAGCTTTCTTT.

This clone was picked up one time. The chain has TRBV7-9 and TRBJ2-7, with 7 bases that match TRBD2. The CDR3 loop spans 15 amino acids. V shed 0 bases, J shed 4 bases, and the junction held 6 bases outside the gene matches. Germline loops: CDR1 SEHNR, CDR2 FQNEAQ (reference sequence). The chain's CDR3 is CASSLAGLGIYEQYF. The DNA of the CDR3 is TGTGCCAGCAGCTTAGCCGGACTAGGGATTTACGAGCAGTACTTC.

The chain carries TRBV5-4 and TRBJ1-2, with a tentative D call TRBD1 (5 bases). V lost 0 bases to trimming and J lost 3 bases, with 12 bases between them. CDR1 is SGHNT and CDR2 is YYREEE in the germline V gene (reference sequence). The CDR3 is 15 residues long. This chain's CDR3 is CASSLGGFGDYGYTF. The CDR3 nucleotides read TGTGCCAGCAGCTTGGGGGGCTTCGGGGACTATGGCTACACCTTC.

This chain links TRBV18 with TRBJ2-5, with 8 bases matching TRBD1. V shed 3 bases and J 4 bases; nucleotides not matched to a gene: 4. The CDR3 runs to 14 residues. Looked up from germline, CDR1 is KGHSH and CDR2 is LQKENI. The CDR3 sequence is CASSPADRGETQYF. The CDR3 region has the DNA TGTGCCAGCTCACCTGCCGACAGGGGAGAGACCCAGTACTTC. The entire variable domain, with the rest obtained from reference TRBV18 and TRBJ2-5, is as follows: NAGVMQNPRHLVRRRGQEARLRCSPMKGHSHVYWYRQLPEEGLKFMVYLQKENIIDESGMPKERFSAEFPKEGPSILRIQQVVRGDSAAYFCASSPADRGETQYFGPGTRLLVL.

Only one count was recorded for this clone. The rearrangement joins TRBV5-1 to TRBJ1-4; D not resolved. V lost 2 bases to trimming and J lost 7 bases, with 12 bases between them. Germline V gene data show CDR1 as SGHRS and CDR2 as YFSETQ. The CDR3 length is 14 residues. The CDR3 DNA sequence: TGCGCCAGCAGCTTAGCCCCCGGGAGTGAAAAACTGTTTTTT. Translated: CASSLAPGSEKLFF.

In this sample, this clone is medium-sized. CDR3 nucleotide sequence: TGTGCCACCGAGGGGTGGGGGGCAGATCGACAGTATGGCTACACCTTC. Translated: CATEGWGADRQYGYTF. The chain employs TRBV30 and TRBJ1-2, with D perhaps TRBD1 (6 bases). This CDR3 has 16 residues. Germline loops: CDR1 GTSNPN, CDR2 SVGIG (reference sequence). V gave up 8 bases and J gave up 5 bases, with 27 bases separating them.

This clone was recorded a few times. This chain connects TRBV6-4 to TRBJ2-3; 7 bases fit TRBD1. Germline V gives CDR1 MRHNA, CDR2 SNTAGT. CDR3 size: 15 residues. V was clipped by 6 bases and J by 2 bases; unmatched bases: 8. CDR3 coding DNA: TGTGCCAGCAGCGCCGGGACAGCCGACACAGATACGCAGTATTTT. Translated, it gives CASSAGTADTDTQYF.

V usage is TRBV15 and J usage is TRBJ2-1; TRBD1 aligns across 9 bases. Germline CDR1 reads LNHNV; CDR2 reads YYDKDF (reference sequence). CDR3 size: 15 residues. Trimming removed 3 bases from V and 4 bases from J; junction bases left unmatched: 4. CDR3 nucleotide sequence: TGTGCCACCAGCAGCCGGGACAGGGATTACAATGAGCAGTTCTTC. This translates into CATSSRDRDYNEQFF.

CDR3 residues: CSVLRTSGISSGELFF. The CDR3 bases are TGCAGCGTTTTAAGGACTAGCGGGATTTCGTCCGGGGAGCTGTTTTTT. The chain carries TRBV29-1 and TRBJ2-2; 12 bases match TRBD2. There are 16 residues in the CDR3. Trimming at V came to 5 bases and at J to 6 bases, leaving 10 bases not matched to a gene. Germline CDR1 reads SQVTM; CDR2 reads ANQGSEA.

This clone showed up just a few times. The V gene is TRBV10-3, the J gene TRBJ1-5; D is undetermined. The V and J ends lost 0 bases and 2 bases respectively, with 5 bases between them. CDR1 is ENHRY and CDR2 is SYGVKD in the germline V gene. The CDR3 has 14 amino acids. The CDR3 DNA is TGTGCCATCAGTGAGTCGAGTCGCAATCAGCCCCAGCATTTT. It translates to CAISESSRNQPQHF.

The V gene is TRBV11-2, the J gene TRBJ2-7, with a weak D call TRBD2 (6 bases). Trimming pared 0 bases from V and 2 bases from J, leaving 11 bases between. This CDR3 has 15 amino acids. Germline CDR1 SGHAT, CDR2 FQNNGV. As DNA, the CDR3 is TGTGCCAGCAGCTTAGAAGGAGGGAATACCTACGAGCAGTACTTC. It yields the protein CASSLEGGNTYEQYF.

The gene calls are TRBV6-5 and TRBJ1-5; D possibly corresponds to TRBD1 (6 bases). V was clipped by 6 bases and J by 2 bases, with 11 bases between them. The CDR3 spans 14 residues. Germline assignment: CDR1 MNHEY and CDR2 SVGAGI. The CDR3 sequence: CASSQTGGNQPQHF. The CDR3 nucleotides are TGTGCCAGCAGCCAGACAGGAGGCAATCAGCCCCAGCATTTT.

The J gene is TRBJ2-1, the V gene TRBV29-1, with 7 bases aligning to TRBD2. This CDR3 has 11 amino acids. Looked up from germline, CDR1 is SQVTM and CDR2 is ANQGSEA. With V trimmed by 8 bases and J by 6 bases, 4 bases remained unmatched. The DNA of the CDR3 is TGCAGCTACGGCGGGAGCAATGAGCAGTTCTTC. It translates to CSYGGSNEQFF.

The chain couples TRBV15 to TRBJ1-4, with 7 nucleotides matching TRBD1. CDR3 size: 14 residues. CDR1 is LNHNV, CDR2 YYDKDF, per germline (reference sequence). J gave up 4 bases and V 7 bases, and 6 bases lay outside the gene matches. CDR3 in amino acids: CATKRTGSNEKLFF. CDR3 nucleotide sequence: TGTGCCACCAAACGGACAGGAAGTAATGAAAAACTGTTTTTT.

This chain joins TRBV2 and TRBJ2-3; the match to TRBD2 covers 9 bases. The germline V gene has CDR1 SNHLY and CDR2 FYNNEI. There are 16 residues in the CDR3. V shed 8 bases, J shed 0 bases, and the junction held 9 bases outside the gene matches. In DNA, the CDR3 is TGTGCCAGCGGCCTCACTAGCGGGTTTAGCACAGATACGCAGTATTTT. Its translation is CASGLTSGFSTDTQYF. Based on the CDR3 plus reference TRBV2 and TRBJ2-3, the full variable domain is EPEVTQTPSHQVTQMGQEVILRCVPISNHLYFYWYRQILGQKVEFLVSFYNNEISEKSEIFDDQFSVERPDGSNFTLKIRSTKLEDSAMYFCASGLTSGFSTDTQYFGPGTRLTVL.

This clone was seen a few times. CDR3 region: CASSFYAANTGELFF. Written as DNA, the CDR3 is TGTGCCAGCAGCTTTTACGCAGCGAACACCGGGGAGCTGTTTTTT. The chain uses TRBV7-6 and TRBJ2-2; the D is unclear. Germline values: CDR1 SGHVS, CDR2 FNYEAQ. The CDR3 consists of 15 residues. Trimming shortened V by 3 bases and J by 0 bases, and 8 bases separated the two germline ends.

The chain has TRBV5-1 and TRBJ2-7; 9 positions match TRBD1. The CDR3 extends over 16 amino acids. Germline trimming cut 0 bases from V and 2 bases from J; bases unmatched to any gene: 6. The germline CDR1 and CDR2 sequences are SGHRS and YFSETQ. The CDR3, as DNA: TGCGCCAGCAGCTTGGCAGCCGGGACAGGGACCTACGAGCAGTACTTC. This translates into CASSLAAGTGTYEQYF.

V is TRBV11-2 and J is TRBJ2-7, with a possible D match to TRBD2 (5 bases). Trimming removed 3 bases at V and 2 bases at J, with 20 bases between. Germline CDR1 and CDR2: SGHAT and FQNNGV. The CDR3 loop spans 17 amino acids. The CDR3 bases are TGTGCCAGCAGCTTGCAGCTGGGGAGCGGCAATACCTACGAGCAGTACTTC. Amino acid sequence: CASSLQLGSGNTYEQYF.

The chain has TRBV19 and TRBJ2-2; TRBD1 matches at 8 bases. CDR1 and CDR2 from the germline V gene are LNHDA and SQIVND (reference sequence). V trimming: 6 bases; J trimming: 3 bases; junction bases outside the gene matches: 3. CDR3 length: 14 residues. The CDR3 DNA reads TGTGCCAGTAGGCTGACAGGGGACACCGGGGAGCTGTTTTTT. Its translation: CASRLTGDTGELFF. The whole variable domain, remainder taken from reference TRBV19 and TRBJ2-2, is DGGITQSPKYLFRKEGQNVTLSCEQNLNHDAMYWYRQDPGQGLRLIYYSQIVNDFQKGDIAEGYSVSREKKESFPLTVTSAQKNPTAFYLCASRLTGDTGELFFGEGSRLTVL.

This chain links TRBV20-1 with TRBJ1-1; 7 bases align to TRBD1. Germline loops: CDR1 DFQATT, CDR2 SNEGSKA (reference sequence). J gave up 11 bases and V 6 bases, and 9 bases lay outside the gene matches. CDR3 length: 11 residues. The CDR3 DNA is TGCAGTGCAAACAGGGGCCCTTCGGCTTTCTTT. Protein: CSANRGPSAFF.

This clone showed up just a few times. J is TRBJ1-1 and V is TRBV25-1; 10 bases match TRBD1. Germline CDR1 and CDR2: MGHDK and SYGVNS. The CDR3 totals 13 residues. The V gene end was trimmed by 6 bases and the J gene end by 5 bases; junction bases not matched to a gene: 3. The CDR3 region has the DNA TGTGCCAGCAGGGACAGGGGGACGACTGAAGCTTTCTTT. This translates into CASRDRGTTEAFF. The complete variable domain, with remaining parts taken from reference TRBV25-1 and TRBJ1-1, reads EADIYQTPRYLVIGTGKKITLECSQTMGHDKMYWYQQDPGMELHLIHYSYGVNSTEKGDLSSESTVSRIRTEHFPLTLESARPSHTSQYLCASRDRGTTEAFFGQGTRLTVV.

The CDR3 nucleotides are TGTGCCAGCAGTTCCGCGGACAGGGTGAACACTGAAGCTTTCTTT. This encodes CASSSADRVNTEAFF. The gene calls are TRBV6-5 and TRBJ1-1; 8 bases are a match to TRBD1. Trimming took 4 bases from V and 0 from J; bases not matched to a gene: 4. This CDR3 has 15 amino acids. The germline V gene encodes CDR1 MNHEY and CDR2 SVGAGI.

This chain uses TRBV23-1 with TRBJ2-2, with TRBD1 matching over 7 bases. TRBV23-1 is flagged as an ORF with uncertain function. There are 16 residues in the CDR3. V lost 2 bases to trimming and J lost 7 bases; unmatched junction nucleotides: 10. The CDR3 nucleotides are TGCGCCAGCAGTCAAACCTTGACAGGGACGGGCGGGGAGCTGTTTTTT. Encoded protein: CASSQTLTGTGGELFF.

The V call is TRBV6-5, the J call TRBJ1-3, with D unclear. The CDR3 contains 16 residues. Trimming took off 2 bases at V and 5 bases at J, with 16 bases between the two ends. Germline-derived CDR1 and CDR2 are MNHEY and SVGAGI. CDR3 in amino acids: CASSYAPGQARNTIYF. CDR3 nucleotides: TGTGCCAGCAGTTACGCCCCAGGTCAGGCCCGAAACACCATATATTTT.

This sequence joins TRBV4-1 and TRBJ1-5; no clear D. Trimming stripped 2 bases from V and 3 bases from J, with 14 bases between. Germline CDR1 and CDR2: MGHRA and YSYEKL. CDR3 length equals 16 residues. The CDR3 nucleotides are TGCGCCAGCAGCCAAACGATCGGGCGGTACAATCAGCCCCAGCATTTT. It specifies CASSQTIGRYNQPQHF.

The CDR3 DNA reads as TGTGCCAGCAGCTTAGCCGGCAGCTATGGCTACACCTTC. This gives the protein CASSLAGSYGYTF. This rearrangement joins TRBV7-9 to TRBJ1-2, with D unclear. CDR3 length: 13 amino acids. V was cut by 0 bases and J by 4 bases, with 6 bases left in between. The germline V gene has CDR1 SEHNR and CDR2 FQNEAQ (reference sequence).

The rearrangement uses TRBV4-2 and TRBJ1-1; the D gene is possibly TRBD1 (6 bases). Trimming removed 0 bases at V and 4 bases at J, with 12 bases between. CDR3 length: 15 residues. Per the germline V gene, CDR1 is LGHNA and CDR2 is YNFKEQ. CDR3 protein: CASSQDGGRATEAFF. CDR3 coding DNA: TGTGCCAGCAGCCAAGATGGGGGCAGGGCCACTGAAGCTTTCTTT.